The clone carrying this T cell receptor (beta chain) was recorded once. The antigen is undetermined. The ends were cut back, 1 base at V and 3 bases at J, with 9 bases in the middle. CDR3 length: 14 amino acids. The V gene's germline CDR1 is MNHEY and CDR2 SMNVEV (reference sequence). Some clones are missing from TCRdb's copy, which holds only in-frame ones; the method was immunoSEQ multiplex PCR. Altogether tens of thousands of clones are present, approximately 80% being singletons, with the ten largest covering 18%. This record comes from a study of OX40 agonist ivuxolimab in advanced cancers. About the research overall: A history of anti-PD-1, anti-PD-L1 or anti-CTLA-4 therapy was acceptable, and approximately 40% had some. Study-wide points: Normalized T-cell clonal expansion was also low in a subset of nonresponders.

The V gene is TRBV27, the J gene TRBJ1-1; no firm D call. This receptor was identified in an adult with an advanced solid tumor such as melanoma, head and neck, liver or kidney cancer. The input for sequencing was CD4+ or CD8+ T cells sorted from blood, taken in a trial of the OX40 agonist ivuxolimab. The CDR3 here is CASSLWGFDTEAFF. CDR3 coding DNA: TGTGCCAGCAGTTTATGGGGATTCGACACTGAAGCTTTCTTT.